This section outlines one TCR beta chain sequence together with its context. Its antigen is not identified. This record comes from a study of cytomegalovirus exposure and HLA in healthy donors. General study results and limits: As a later analysis revealed, the rate of TCR association differed by HLA locus, with DRB1 most and HLA-C fewest. In vitro data verified three CMV-associated chains as specific for CMV antigens. The study put 150 to 200 TCR beta chains on its list as cytomegalovirus-associated. TCR beta sequences reportedly predicted most subjects' HLA-A and HLA-B alleles accurately.

This PCR relied on a set of 60 Vbeta primers and 13 Jbeta primers. The table came from immunoSEQ multiplex PCR; TCRdb's copy has only in-frame clones and leaves some out. The data contain approximately 190,000 clones, about 80% of them seen just once; the ten biggest clones take up 2% to 3%. The sequence was obtained from a woman aged 45-65 years in good health and CMV-seropositive. The sample comprised PBMCs.

CDR3 DNA: TGCGCCAGCAGCCAAGAGACAGGGCCCCTCGGGGCCAACGTCCTGACTTTC. Amino acid sequence: CASSQETGPLGANVLTF. The genes are TRBV4-3 and TRBJ2-6, with 7 bases matching TRBD1. Germline V CDR1 and CDR2: LGHNA, YSLEER. The CDR3 contains 17 residues. V lost 0 bases, J lost 4 bases, and 6 bases stayed unmatched.